The clone carrying this T cell receptor beta chain showed up just a few times. Its specificity is unknown. This sample is part of a study of beta chain features in type 1 diabetes. The overall study: Patients shared similar age, gender and cell yields with healthy donors. Study-wide findings and caveats: Patients with Type 1 diabetes showed moderately but significantly shorter TCRB CDR3s in all four CD4+ subsets. The question of HLA type influencing TCRB rearrangement was one that remained unresolved here.

Investigators reverse transcribed all isolated RNA, so they sequenced expressed TCRB transcripts. Sequenced by immunoSEQ multiplex PCR; TCRdb stores in-frame clones only, minus some. The table includes 300,000 or so clones, approximately 12% detected once. Germline V CDR1 and CDR2: SEHNR, FQNEAQ (reference sequence). V lost 5 bases and J lost 9; bases outside the gene matches: 7. The CDR3 is 14 amino acids. Cells sorted by CD45RO/CCR7/CD25/CD127/CD95/CD27 comprised CD4+ naive, central memory, regulatory and stem cell-like memory cells. This clonotype was sampled from a woman under 30 with type 1 diabetes. The sample comprised naive CD4+ T cells from blood. The rearrangement joins TRBV7-9 to TRBJ2-1; 10 nucleotides align to TRBD2. CDR3 sequence: CASSQTSGMGEQFF. CDR3 DNA sequence: TGTGCCAGCAGCCAAACTAGCGGGATGGGTGAGCAGTTCTTC.